The sequence of this T cell receptor beta chain was determined in a study of blood T cell repertoires in COVID-19. Study-level background: The study drew acute and convalescent COVID-19 samples from the United States, Italy and Spain.

CDR1 and CDR2 from the germline V gene are SGHTA and FQGNSA. With 5 bases removed from V and 3 bases from J, the gap between germline ends came to 14 bases. The CDR3 contains 14 residues. The repertoire was sequenced with immunoSEQ multiplex PCR; TCRdb's copy has only in-frame clones and lacks some. The sample carries over 60,000 clones, 82% recorded once. The TCR comes from an elderly woman with acute or convalescent COVID-19. V usage is TRBV7-2 and J usage is TRBJ2-7, with a weak D call TRBD2 (6 bases). Sequencing used peripheral blood. The CDR3 protein is CASSLLAGGYEQYF. The DNA for the CDR3 is TGTGCCAGCAGCCTACTAGCCGGAGGCTACGAGCAGTACTTC.